The next 10 T cell receptor beta chains were all read from a single sample in a study of Graves' ophthalmopathy and Graves' hyperthyroidism (dated 2018 in TCRdb). The run used an Illumina HiSeq 2000. For repertoire sequencing, the TCR beta CDR3 regions were amplified from RNA transcripts. The first round was an RT-PCR using HTBI primers with the Qiagen OneStep RT-PCR kit, and this first round was followed by a second-round multiplex PCR, then size selection and purification. TCRdb cleaned the public reads at Q25 with fastp, built clones with MiXCR and kept in-frame beta chains. Each entry merges the rows of one CDR3 protein and shows their most common DNA and genes. The sample profile shows about 500,000 distinct CDR3 sequences; around 15% of them were found once. Over 8% of the sample comes from the top ten. The sample was blood. These receptors were collected from a woman aged 25 to 45 with Graves' ophthalmopathy. Donor details come from another sample of the same person, matched by shared clones.

There are many counts of this clonotype. This sequence joins TRBV6-2 or TRBV6-3 and TRBJ2-5; 9 nucleotides line up with TRBD1. The germline gives CDR1 MNHEY, CDR2 SVGEGT. Losses at the gene ends were 6 bases for V and 9 bases for J; bases not matched to a gene: 11. CDR3 length equals 14 residues. CDR3 residues: CASSVQGAYLPQYF. The CDR3 DNA reads TGTGCCAGCAGCGTACAGGGGGCCTATCTTCCCCAGTACTTC.

The table lists this clonotype with many counts. V gene TRBV28 combines with J gene TRBJ2-2; 13 bases fit TRBD2. V trimming: 5 bases; J trimming: 5 bases; junction bases outside the gene matches: 2. The CDR3 is 15 amino acids. Germline CDR1 and CDR2: MDHEN and SYDVKM. For the CDR3, the DNA is TGTGCCAGCAGTCCACTAGCGGGAGGGACCGGGGAGCTGTTTTTT. Its protein is CASSPLAGGTGELFF.

Notes on this clonotype: This clone may be a read error of a much larger clone one base away. V and J are TRBV24-1 and TRBJ1-1, with a tentative D call TRBD1 (5 bases). CDR1 and CDR2 (germline): KGHDR, SFDVKD. The CDR3 totals 13 residues. CDR3 sequence reads: CATSDWGNTEACF. CDR3 DNA: TGTGCCACCAGTGATTGGGGGAACACTGAAGCTTGCTTT.

The table lists this clonotype with many counts. The chain has TRBV19 and TRBJ2-7; D is undetermined. V lost 5 bases and J 3 bases, leaving 14 bases between the germline ends. Germline lookup yields CDR1 LNHDA and CDR2 SQIVND (reference sequence). This CDR3 contains 14 residues. CDR3 nucleotides: TGTGCCAGTAGTGACGACTTGACTCGCTACGAGCAGTACTTC. Translation: CASSDDLTRYEQYF.

A note on this clonotype: A clone one base away is much larger, so this may be a read error. In this CDR3 the conserved last residue, phenylalanine or tryptophan, is missing, so a read error is likely. The chain carries TRBV28 and TRBJ1-1; TRBD1 agrees at 9 bases. V gave up 7 bases and J gave up 3 bases; unmatched junction bases: 9. This CDR3 contains 15 residues. CDR1 is MDHEN and CDR2 is SYDVKM in the germline V gene. CDR3 protein: CASKGGRQGDTEAFL. CDR3 nucleotides: TGTGCCAGCAAAGGGGGCCGACAGGGGGACACTGAAGCTTTCTTG.

This clonotype was observed a few times. The chain is built from TRBV30 and TRBJ1-6, with D possibly TRBD1 on 5 matching bases. Trimming took 8 bases from V and 10 from J, leaving 15 bases between them. CDR1 GTSNPN and CDR2 SVGIG come from the germline V gene (reference sequence). CDR3 length equals 12 residues. The DNA of the CDR3 is TGTGCCCATGGTCAGGGAAGGTCACCCCTCCACTTT. Translating gives CAHGQGRSPLHF.

This clonotype was detected many times. The chain combines TRBV19 with TRBJ1-5; D might be TRBD1 (5 bases). CDR1 is LNHDA, CDR2 SQIVND, per germline (reference sequence). Trimming stripped 5 bases from V and 7 bases from J, with 6 bases between. CDR3 length: 11 amino acids. CDR3 protein: CASSGGQPQHF. Written as DNA, the CDR3 is TGTGCCAGTAGTGGGGGACAGCCCCAGCATTTT.

This clonotype was picked up many times. This chain links TRBV24-1 with TRBJ1-6; 11 bases fit TRBD1. V lost 7 bases to trimming and J lost 0 bases; unmatched junction nucleotides: 10. The CDR3 has 19 amino acids. The germline V gene has CDR1 KGHDR and CDR2 SFDVKD. The DNA of the CDR3 is TGTGCCACCAGATCCACCGGGACAGGGGGAACCTCCTATAATTCACCCCTCCACTTT. Translated: CATRSTGTGGTSYNSPLHF.

This clonotype was counted at least ten times. V is TRBV5-1 and J is TRBJ1-5; no firm D call. This CDR3 comprises 11 residues. Trimming left V 7 bases short and J 7 bases short, with 9 bases between. CDR1 is SGHRS and CDR2 is YFSETQ in the germline V gene. CDR3 sequence reads: CASREPQPQHF. Written as DNA, the CDR3 is TGCGCCAGCCGGGAACCCCAGCCCCAGCATTTT.

In its sample, this clonotype was seen a few times. V usage is TRBV30 and J usage is TRBJ1-2; D not certain. This CDR3 has 13 residues. V shed 2 bases and J shed 2 bases, with 9 bases lying between them. The V gene's germline CDR1 is GTSNPN and CDR2 SVGIG (reference sequence). The CDR3: CAWSLDLNYGYTF. The CDR3 nucleotides are TGTGCCTGGAGTCTGGACTTGAACTATGGCTACACCTTC.